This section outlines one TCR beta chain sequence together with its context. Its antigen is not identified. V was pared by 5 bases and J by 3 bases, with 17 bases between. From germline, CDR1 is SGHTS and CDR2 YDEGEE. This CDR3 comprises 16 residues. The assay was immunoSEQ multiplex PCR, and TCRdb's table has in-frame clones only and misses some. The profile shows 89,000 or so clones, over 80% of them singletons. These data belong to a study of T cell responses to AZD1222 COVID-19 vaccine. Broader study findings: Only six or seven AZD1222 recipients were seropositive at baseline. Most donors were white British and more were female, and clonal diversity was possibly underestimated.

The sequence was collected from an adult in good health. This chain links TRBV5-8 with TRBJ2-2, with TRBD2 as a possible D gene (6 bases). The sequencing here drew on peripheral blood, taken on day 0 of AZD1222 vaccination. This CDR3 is CASSLTGRRHTGELFF. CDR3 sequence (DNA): TGTGCCAGCAGTTTGACGGGGAGGCGGCACACCGGGGAGCTGTTTTTT.